The next 23 T cell receptor beta chains were all read from a single sample in a study of shared clonotypes between healthy human individuals. Clones were read by immunoSEQ multiplex PCR, and TCRdb kept only the in-frame ones, dropping some. The table has 1.5 million to 2.5 million clones, approximately 94% seen once; the top ten hold approximately 1%. In the naive CD8 group, cells lacked CD45RO and were positively selected for CCR7, so terminally differentiated effector memory CD45RA+ cells were left out. Material for sequencing was naive CD8+ T cells sorted from blood. Receptor source: a young man in good health.

This chain links TRBV9 with TRBJ2-7, with 7 bases that match TRBD2. From germline, CDR1 is SGDLS and CDR2 YYNGEE. With V trimmed by 0 bases and J by 5 bases, 11 bases remained unmatched. The CDR3 covers 16 residues. The DNA for the CDR3 is TGTGCCAGCAGCGTAGACCAAGCGGGATCACTAAACGAGCAGTACTTC. Translation: CASSVDQAGSLNEQYF.

The V and J genes are TRBV4-1 and TRBJ2-7; TRBD1 matches at 8 bases. The CDR3 is 12 amino acids. V lost 6 bases to trimming and J lost 6 bases; unmatched junction nucleotides: 4. Germline V gives CDR1 MGHRA, CDR2 YSYEKL. The DNA for the CDR3 is TGCGCCAGCAGTGGACAGGGCTTCGAGCAGTACTTC. As protein: CASSGQGFEQYF.

A note on this clone: Different DNA sequences within this sample yield the same CDR3. The chain has TRBV6-5 and TRBJ2-7; D possibly corresponds to TRBD1 (5 bases). The CDR3 is 14 residues long. Germline V gene data show CDR1 as MNHEY and CDR2 as SVGAGI. V lost 5 bases and J 3 bases, leaving 14 bases between the germline ends. The CDR3 DNA sequence: TGTGCCAGCAGTCCCTCAGGGCCCTACTACGAGCAGTACTTC. As protein: CASSPSGPYYEQYF.

The chain joins TRBV4-2 to TRBJ1-1, with 7 positions matching TRBD1. The germline V gene encodes CDR1 LGHNA and CDR2 YNFKEQ. This CDR3 is 14 amino acids long. V shed 4 bases, J shed 4 bases, and the junction held 6 bases outside the gene matches. The DNA of the CDR3 is TGTGCCAGCAGCCGCGAACAGGGGAGCACTGAAGCTTTCTTT. As protein: CASSREQGSTEAFF.

The rearrangement joins TRBV7-5 to TRBJ2-5; the DNA was not compared with TRBD2, the D call given in the table. TRBV7-5 is classified as a pseudogene. The CDR3 length is 16 residues. CDR3 sequence: CARSLLGLAGSETQYF. CDR3 nucleotide sequence: TGTGCCAGAAGCTTACTCGGACTAGCGGGCAGCGAGACCCAGTACTTC.

This clone was picked up one time. The V gene is TRBV7-2, the J gene TRBJ2-7; 9 nucleotides line up with TRBD2. Trimming cost V 1 base and J 4 bases; bases outside gene matches: 11. Germline CDR1 is SGHTA and CDR2 is FQGNSA. This CDR3 is 17 amino acids long. CDR3 loop: CASSLVVGGLAEYEQYF. The CDR3 DNA reads TGTGCCAGCAGCTTAGTAGTAGGGGGACTAGCAGAGTACGAGCAGTACTTC.

V and J are TRBV7-8 and TRBJ2-1; TRBD2 is a possible D gene (6 bases). The V gene's germline CDR1 is SGHVS and CDR2 FQNEAQ. This CDR3 contains 16 residues. Trimming cost V 1 base and J 4 bases, with 14 bases left between them. In DNA, the CDR3 is TGTGCCAGCAGCTTAGGAATGGGAGGATTATACAATGAGCAGTTCTTC. Protein product: CASSLGMGGLYNEQFF.

The rearrangement uses TRBV30 and TRBJ2-7, with TRBD2 identical over 7 bases. The CDR3 sequence is 15 residues long. Germline V CDR1 and CDR2: GTSNPN, SVGIG (reference sequence). The J segment lost 2 bases and the V segment lost 3 bases, leaving 10 bases of the junction unmatched. The CDR3: CAWSLVGGVAYEQYF. Here the CDR3 DNA reads TGTGCCTGGAGCCTCGTGGGGGGGGTAGCCTACGAGCAGTACTTC.

The genes are TRBV7-6 and TRBJ2-1; TRBD1 aligns across 10 bases. Germline-derived CDR1 and CDR2 are SGHVS and FNYEAQ. V was pared by 1 base and J by 8 bases, with 14 bases of the junction left unmatched. The CDR3 covers 18 residues. CDR3 sequence reads: CASSLDEEGQGLGDEQFF. The CDR3 DNA follows: TGTGCCAGCAGCTTAGATGAGGAGGGACAGGGGTTAGGGGATGAGCAGTTCTTC. The variable domain in full, with the rest retrieved from reference TRBV7-6 and TRBJ2-1, is GAGVSQSPRYKVTKRGQDVALRCDPISGHVSLYWYRQALGQGPEFLTYFNYEAQQDKSGLPNDRFSAERPEGSISTLTIQRTEQRDSAMYRCASSLDEEGQGLGDEQFFGPGTRLTVL.

The J gene is TRBJ1-2, the V gene TRBV6-5; D unresolved. Germline values: CDR1 MNHEY, CDR2 SVGAGI. The CDR3 totals 16 residues. The V end lost 3 bases, the J end lost 4 bases, and 18 bases lay between the germline ends. CDR3 sequence reads: CASSYTEGISPYGYTF. CDR3 sequence (DNA): TGTGCCAGCAGTTATACAGAAGGGATTTCGCCCTATGGCTACACCTTC.

This clone was seen once. This chain joins TRBV27 and TRBJ2-3, with TRBD2 matching over 10 bases. V dropped 6 bases and J dropped 5; count of bases not matched to a gene: 5. CDR3 size: 14 residues. Germline values: CDR1 MNHEY, CDR2 SMNVEV (reference sequence). The CDR3 spells CASSILAGEDTQYF. CDR3 nucleotide sequence: TGTGCCAGCAGCATCCTAGCGGGGGAAGATACGCAGTATTTT.

This rearrangement joins TRBV29-1 to TRBJ2-6, with 7 bases fitting TRBD2. The V gene's germline CDR1 is SQVTM and CDR2 ANQGSEA. The ends lost 3 bases at V and 1 base at J; junction bases unmatched: 9. The CDR3 sequence is 17 residues long. The CDR3 DNA sequence: TGCAGCGTTGAGAGCGGGAACTTGGCTTCTGGGGCCAACGTCCTGACTTTC. This gives the protein CSVESGNLASGANVLTF.

The rearrangement joins TRBV6-5 to TRBJ1-3; the D gene is possibly TRBD1 (5 bases). Per the germline V gene, CDR1 is MNHEY and CDR2 is SVGAGI. CDR3 size: 16 residues. V was trimmed by 1 base and J by 8 bases, leaving 18 bases between them. The CDR3 coding sequence is TGTGCCAGCAGTTACTTCGCGGGGGGGGAGAAGGACACCATATATTTT. This translates into CASSYFAGGEKDTIYF.

V is TRBV27 and J is TRBJ2-1; D may correspond to TRBD1 or TRBD2 (5 bases each). CDR1 and CDR2 (germline): MNHEY, SMNVEV (reference sequence). V was trimmed by 4 bases and J by 9 bases, leaving 19 bases between them. There are 15 residues in the CDR3. CDR3 in DNA: TGTGCCAGCAGTTCCAATCAGGGAGCTTGGGGTGAGCAGTTCTTC. As protein: CASSSNQGAWGEQFF.

The CDR3 DNA reads as TGCAGCGTTGAGGGGAATGATGGCTACACCTTC. Protein sequence: CSVEGNDGYTF. The chain joins TRBV29-1 to TRBJ1-2, with D unresolved. Germline CDR1 and CDR2: SQVTM and ANQGSEA. V lost 3 bases and J lost 6, with 8 bases in between. The CDR3 sequence is 11 residues long.

The chain carries TRBV29-1 and TRBJ2-1, with 7 bases aligning to TRBD1. V was clipped by 4 bases and J by 3 bases; unmatched bases: 3. Germline V gene data show CDR1 as SQVTM and CDR2 as ANQGSEA. This CDR3 is 13 amino acids long. The CDR3 loop is CSVATGYYNEQFF. The CDR3 DNA is TGCAGCGTTGCGACAGGGTACTACAATGAGCAGTTCTTC.

V gene TRBV7-9 combines with J gene TRBJ2-1, with 8 positions matching TRBD1. CDR3 length: 16 residues. Germline assignment: CDR1 SEHNR and CDR2 FQNEAQ (reference sequence). With V trimmed by 2 bases and J by 3 bases, 6 bases remained unmatched. CDR3 in DNA: TGTGCCAGCAGCTTACGGCTGGGACAGGTCTACAATGAGCAGTTCTTC. This codes for CASSLRLGQVYNEQFF. The full variable domain, its missing parts supplied by reference TRBV7-9 and TRBJ2-1, is DTGVSQNPRHKITKRGQNVTFRCDPISEHNRLYWYRQTLGQGPEFLTYFQNEAQLEKSRLLSDRFSAERPKGSFSTLEIQRTEQGDSAMYLCASSLRLGQVYNEQFFGPGTRLTVL.

J is TRBJ2-5 and V is TRBV7-8; the match to TRBD1 covers 9 bases. Trimming at V came to 6 bases and at J to 5 bases, leaving 10 bases not matched to a gene. The germline gives CDR1 SGHVS, CDR2 FQNEAQ. This CDR3 has 15 residues. The CDR3 is CASRKGTGTRETQYF. CDR3 nucleotides: TGTGCCAGCAGGAAAGGGACAGGGACGCGGGAGACCCAGTACTTC.

V usage is TRBV6-5 and J usage is TRBJ1-2; TRBD1 matches at 8 bases. Germline values: CDR1 MNHEY, CDR2 SVGAGI. With V trimmed by 7 bases and J by 10 bases, 5 bases remained unmatched. The CDR3 runs 11 residues. The CDR3 DNA reads as TGTGCCAGCACCTCAGGGGGCGACTACACCTTC. Translating it yields CASTSGGDYTF.

The chain employs TRBV6-6 and TRBJ2-5; possible D gene TRBD1, 6 bases. V gave up 7 bases and J gave up 5 bases, with 17 bases separating them. Per the germline V gene, CDR1 is MNHNY and CDR2 is SVGAGI (reference sequence). This CDR3 is 14 amino acids long. The CDR3 spells CASTIHTRGETQYF. The CDR3 nucleotides are TGTGCCAGCACCATACACACAAGGGGGGAGACCCAGTACTTC.

The V call is TRBV5-1, the J call TRBJ2-1, with D unclear. V was pared by 0 bases and J by 7 bases, with 11 bases between. Looked up from germline, CDR1 is SGHRS and CDR2 is YFSETQ. The CDR3 spans 14 residues. The CDR3 DNA sequence: TGCGCCAGCAGCTTGGGGCTAGTCGAGAATGAGCAGTTCTTC. Protein: CASSLGLVENEQFF.

With regard to this clone: Other DNA sequences in this specimen translate into the identical CDR3. The chain uses TRBV28 and TRBJ1-3; D is undetermined. V was clipped by 3 bases and J by 1 base, with 7 bases between them. Germline loops: CDR1 MDHEN, CDR2 SYDVKM. The CDR3 is 14 residues long. The CDR3 region is CASSLGGSGNTIYF. Written as DNA, the CDR3 is TGTGCCAGCAGTTTGGGCGGGTCTGGAAACACCATATATTTT. The complete variable domain, with remaining parts taken from reference TRBV28 and TRBJ1-3, reads DVKVTQSSRYLVKRTGEKVFLECVQDMDHENMFWYRQDPGLGLRLIYFSYDVKMKEKGDIPEGYSVSREKKERFSLILESASTNQTSMYLCASSLGGSGNTIYFGEGSWLTVV.

The rearrangement uses TRBV5-1 and TRBJ2-1; 9 bases are shared with TRBD2. The CDR3 totals 16 residues. Germline V gene lookup returns CDR1 SGHRS and CDR2 YFSETQ. The J segment lost 5 bases and the V segment lost 0 bases, leaving 6 bases of the junction unmatched. In nucleotides, the CDR3 is TGCGCCAGCAGCTTGGGGCTTAGCGGGGGACACAATGAGCAGTTCTTC. This encodes CASSLGLSGGHNEQFF.